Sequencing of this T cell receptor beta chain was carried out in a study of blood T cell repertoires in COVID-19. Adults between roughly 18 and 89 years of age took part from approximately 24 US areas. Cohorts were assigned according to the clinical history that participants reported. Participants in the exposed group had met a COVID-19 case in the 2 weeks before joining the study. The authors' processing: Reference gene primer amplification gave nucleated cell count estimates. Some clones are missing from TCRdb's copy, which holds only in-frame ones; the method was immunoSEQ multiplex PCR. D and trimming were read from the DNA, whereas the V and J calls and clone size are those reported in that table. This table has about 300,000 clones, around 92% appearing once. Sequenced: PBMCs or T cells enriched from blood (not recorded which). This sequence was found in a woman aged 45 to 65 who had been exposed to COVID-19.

The DNA of the CDR3 is TGTGCCAGCAGCCAAGAGGGGGCCCTACAGTTAACGACTAATGAAAAACTGTTTTTT. Its protein product is CASSQEGALQLTTNEKLFF. V gene TRBV14 combines with J gene TRBJ1-4; tentative D call: TRBD1 (6 bases). Between the trimmed V and J ends, which lost 0 bases and 2 bases, there was a span of 19 bases. This CDR3 spans 19 amino acids. CDR1 SGHDN and CDR2 FVKESK come from the germline V gene.